The rows below give T cell receptor beta chains drawn from one sample of a study of cytomegalovirus exposure and HLA in healthy donors. Sequenced by immunoSEQ multiplex PCR; TCRdb stores in-frame clones only, minus some. The sample lists about 160,000 clones; roughly 86% were seen once. The sequenced sample was PBMCs. Every receptor here comes from a man aged 18 to 35 in good health and CMV-seropositive. CDR3s leave out the opening cysteine and the closing phenylalanine or tryptophan. A D gene is named only where the DNA matches it firmly.

cdr3_aa: ASRFHRGLSNEKLF
v_call: TRBV12-2
d_call: .

cdr3_aa: ASSSSMTGELF
v_call: TRBV7-9
d_call: .

cdr3_aa: ASSFHRAYEQY
v_call: TRBV28
d_call: .

cdr3_aa: ASSIGQGRLNEKLF
v_call: TRBV19
d_call: TRBD1

cdr3_aa: ASSFRDTQY
v_call: TRBV28
d_call: .

cdr3_aa: ASSLTPSTSGMNEQY
v_call: TRBV28
d_call: TRBD2

cdr3_aa: ASSPPRILGNTEAF
v_call: TRBV28
d_call: .

cdr3_aa: ASSPNGLAGETGELF
v_call: TRBV27
d_call: TRBD2

cdr3_aa: ASSLLLTGPLRGYT
v_call: TRBV28
d_call: .

cdr3_aa: ATVPGQGLYNEQF
v_call: TRBV28
d_call: TRBD1

cdr3_aa: ASSFTRASTDTQY
v_call: TRBV6-5
d_call: .

cdr3_aa: ASSHTRDSKYTQY
v_call: TRBV11-2
d_call: TRBD1

cdr3_aa: ASSLYAGGTGELF
v_call: TRBV7-9
d_call: TRBD1